One sample yielded the 14 T cell receptor beta chains listed below, sequenced in a study of cytomegalovirus exposure and HLA in healthy donors (dated by TCRdb to the late 2010s). Receptor amplification or capture employed the immunoSEQ multiplex PCR assay. The multiplex PCR relied on a mix of 60 forward primers for TCR Vbeta segments and 13 reverse primers for TCR Jbeta segments. TCRdb limited this immuneACCESS table to in-frame rearrangements with V and J called. A share of clones is missing; checked studies link under half to unresolved V genes, and the rest is unexplained. This sample has about 130,000 clones in its table, and over 15% of those were observed once. Approximately 2.9% of the sample is taken by the ten largest. Sequenced material: PBMCs. The origin of the receptors is a female donor in good health and CMV-seropositive.

This clone occurred a few times. V is TRBV5-4 and J is TRBJ2-1; possible D gene TRBD2, 5 bases. Germline CDR1 is SGHNT and CDR2 is YYREEE (reference sequence). The CDR3 is made up of 13 amino acids. Trimming shortened V by 0 bases and J by 12 bases, and 13 bases separated the two germline ends. CDR3 sequence: CASSLAPDGGQFF. CDR3 DNA sequence: TGTGCCAGCAGCTTGGCCCCTGATGGAGGGCAGTTCTTC. Combining the CDR3 with reference TRBV5-4 and TRBJ2-1 gives the whole variable domain ETGVTQSPTHLIKTRGQQVTLRCSSQSGHNTVSWYQQALGQGPQFIFQYYREEENGRGNFPPRFSGLQFPNYSSELNVNALELDDSALYLCASSLAPDGGQFFGPGTRLTVL.

The V and J genes are TRBV5-6 and TRBJ1-3; possibly TRBD1 for D (6 bases). Germline V gene data show CDR1 as SGHDT and CDR2 as YYEEEE. V lost 4 bases, J lost 3 bases, and 14 bases lay in between. There are 15 residues in the CDR3. CDR3 loop: CASSTGPANGNTIYF. In DNA form, the CDR3 reads TGTGCCAGCAGCACAGGGCCGGCTAATGGAAACACCATATATTTT. Using reference TRBV5-6 and TRBJ1-3 for the parts outside the CDR3, the full variable domain is DAGVTQSPTHLIKTRGQQVTLRCSPKSGHDTVSWYQQALGQGPQFIFQYYEEEERQRGNFPDRFSGHQFPNYSSELNVNALLLGDSALYLCASSTGPANGNTIYFGEGSWLTVV.

The chain is built from TRBV15 and TRBJ2-7; TRBD1 agrees at 7 bases. In germline, CDR1 is LNHNV, CDR2 YYDKDF (reference sequence). CDR3 length: 17 residues. J lost 1 base, V lost 2 bases, and 11 bases had no gene match. The CDR3 DNA follows: TGTGCCACCAGCAGACCAATCGACAGGGAACTTTCCTACGAGCAGTACTTC. It yields the protein CATSRPIDRELSYEQYF.

This clone occurred a few times. J is TRBJ2-5 and V is TRBV6-4, with a weak D call TRBD2 (6 bases). V was shortened by 3 bases and J by 7 bases, with 15 bases between the two germline ends. The germline V gene encodes CDR1 MRHNA and CDR2 SNTAGT. The CDR3 has 14 amino acids. CDR3 sequence reads: CASSESSGSGTQYF. Here the CDR3 DNA reads TGTGCCAGCAGTGAGAGTAGCGGAAGTGGGACCCAGTACTTC.

The chain is built from TRBV4-1 and TRBJ1-4; 11 nucleotides match TRBD1. In germline, CDR1 is MGHRA, CDR2 YSYEKL. The CDR3 covers 14 residues. Trimming at V came to 4 bases and at J to 7 bases, leaving 2 bases not matched to a gene. The CDR3 bases are TGCGCCAGCAGCCGCGGGACAGGGGGTGAAAAACTGTTTTTT. It is translated as CASSRGTGGEKLFF.

In its sample, this clone was seen a few times. V usage is TRBV6-1 and J usage is TRBJ1-6; D is possibly TRBD1 (6 bases). V lost 5 bases, J lost 11 bases, and 10 bases lay in between. Germline V gene lookup returns CDR1 MNHNS and CDR2 SASEGT. CDR3 length: 12 amino acids. The CDR3 DNA reads TGTGCCAGCAGTATAACAGGGACACCCCTCCACTTT. Encoded protein: CASSITGTPLHF.

This clone was recorded a few times. The chain recombines TRBV7-2 with TRBJ1-2, with D possibly TRBD1 on 6 matching bases. Germline V gene lookup returns CDR1 SGHTA and CDR2 FQGNSA. This CDR3 contains 13 residues. Between the trimmed V and J ends, which lost 3 bases and 7 bases, there was a span of 12 bases. The CDR3 DNA reads TGTGCCAGCAGCTTTAGGACAGAGGTTGGCTACACCTTC. Its protein product is CASSFRTEVGYTF.

CDR3 nucleotide sequence: TGCGCCAGCAGCCAAGGTTTAGCGTATACGAACACCGGGGAGCTGTTTTTT. Its protein is CASSQGLAYTNTGELFF. The chain has TRBV4-1 and TRBJ2-2; maybe TRBD2 (5 bases). Germline CDR1 is MGHRA and CDR2 is YSYEKL. V lost 1 base, J lost 0 bases, and 12 bases lay in between. This CDR3 spans 17 amino acids.

In its sample, this clone was seen a few times. J is TRBJ2-1 and V is TRBV5-1; 8 bases agree with TRBD2. CDR1 SGHRS and CDR2 YFSETQ come from the germline V gene. The CDR3 is 14 amino acids. The junction had 0 bases not matched to a gene; V was cut back by 0 bases and J by 4 bases. The CDR3 spells CASSLASGYNEQFF. The DNA for the CDR3 is TGCGCCAGCAGCTTGGCTAGCGGGTACAATGAGCAGTTCTTC.

This clone was recorded a few times. The chain carries TRBV29-1 and TRBJ2-2, with D possibly matching TRBD1 (6 bases). Trimming left V 7 bases short and J 3 bases short, with 18 bases between. CDR1 is SQVTM, CDR2 ANQGSEA, per germline. The CDR3 is 15 residues long. The CDR3 DNA follows: TGCAGCGCAGGGGTGGGACCTCGGGACACCGGGGAGCTGTTTTTT. Residues: CSAGVGPRDTGELFF.

This clone appeared a few times. This rearrangement joins TRBV27 to TRBJ1-5; D perhaps matches TRBD1 (6 bases). CDR1 is MNHEY, CDR2 SMNVEV, per germline (reference sequence). The germline V and J ends were trimmed by 4 bases and 7 bases, with 8 bases remaining between them. This CDR3 is built from 12 residues. The CDR3 region has the DNA TGTGCCAGCAGTTCACAGGGCCAGCCCCAGCATTTT. Translating gives CASSSQGQPQHF.

This rearrangement joins TRBV7-9 to TRBJ2-2; D is perhaps TRBD2 (7 bases). CDR1 SEHNR and CDR2 FQNEAQ come from the germline V gene (reference sequence). CDR3 length: 14 amino acids. V lost 8 bases, J lost 6 bases, and 16 bases lay in between. The CDR3 region has the DNA TGTGCCAGCGAGGGGGGGGAGTCGGCCGGGGAGCTGTTTTTT. Protein sequence: CASEGGESAGELFF.

J is TRBJ2-5 and V is TRBV4-1, with 10 bases identical to TRBD2. Germline values: CDR1 MGHRA, CDR2 YSYEKL. The V and J ends lost 0 bases and 3 bases, in that order; junction bases with no gene match: 4. This CDR3 has 16 residues. The CDR3 reads CASSQDQRGGKETQYF. The CDR3 nucleotides read TGCGCCAGCAGCCAAGATCAGCGGGGGGGTAAAGAGACCCAGTACTTC.

This chain connects TRBV4-3 to TRBJ1-5; D gene ambiguous. The CDR3 is 14 amino acids. V was trimmed by 8 bases and J by 7 bases, leaving 18 bases between them. Germline loops: CDR1 LGHNA, CDR2 YSLEER. The CDR3 protein is CASSRTRGGQPQHF. CDR3 nucleotides: TGCGCCAGCTCCCGAACGCGGGGAGGCCAGCCCCAGCATTTT.